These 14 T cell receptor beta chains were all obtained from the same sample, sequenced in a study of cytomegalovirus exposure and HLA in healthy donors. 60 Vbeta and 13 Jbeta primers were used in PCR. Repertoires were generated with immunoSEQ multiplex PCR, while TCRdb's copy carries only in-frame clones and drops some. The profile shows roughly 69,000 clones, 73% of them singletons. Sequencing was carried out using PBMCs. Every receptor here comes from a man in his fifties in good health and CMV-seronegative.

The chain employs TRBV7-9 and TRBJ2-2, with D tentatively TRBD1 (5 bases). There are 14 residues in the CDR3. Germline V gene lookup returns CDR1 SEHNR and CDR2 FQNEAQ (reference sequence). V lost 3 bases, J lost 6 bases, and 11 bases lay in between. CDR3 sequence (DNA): TGTGCCAGCAGCTTTCCAGGGAATTCCGGGGAGCTGTTTTTT. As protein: CASSFPGNSGELFF.

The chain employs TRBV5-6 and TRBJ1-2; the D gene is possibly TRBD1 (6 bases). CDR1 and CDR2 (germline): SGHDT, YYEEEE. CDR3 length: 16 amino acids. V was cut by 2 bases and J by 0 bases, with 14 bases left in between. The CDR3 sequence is CASSFLRGRTNYGYTF. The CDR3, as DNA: TGTGCCAGCAGCTTTCTCAGGGGTCGGACTAACTATGGCTACACCTTC.

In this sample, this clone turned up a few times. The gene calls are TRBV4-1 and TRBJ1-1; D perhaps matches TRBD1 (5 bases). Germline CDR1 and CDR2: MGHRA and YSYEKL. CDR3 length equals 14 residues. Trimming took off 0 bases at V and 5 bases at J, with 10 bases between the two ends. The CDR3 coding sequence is TGCGCCAGCAGCCAAGATCAGGGTCGGACTGAAGCTTTCTTT. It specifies CASSQDQGRTEAFF.

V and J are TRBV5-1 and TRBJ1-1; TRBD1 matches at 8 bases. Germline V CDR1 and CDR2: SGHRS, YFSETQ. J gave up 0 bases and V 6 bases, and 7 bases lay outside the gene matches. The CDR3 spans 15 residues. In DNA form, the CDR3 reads TGCGCCAGCAACCTTTTACAGGGGGTGAACACTGAAGCTTTCTTT. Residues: CASNLLQGVNTEAFF.

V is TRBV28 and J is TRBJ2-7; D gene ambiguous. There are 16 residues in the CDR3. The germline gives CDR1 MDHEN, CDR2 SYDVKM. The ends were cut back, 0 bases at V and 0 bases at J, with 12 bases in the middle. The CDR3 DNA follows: TGTGCCAGCAGTTTATGGGGCAGTCCGGACTCCTACGAGCAGTACTTC. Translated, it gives CASSLWGSPDSYEQYF. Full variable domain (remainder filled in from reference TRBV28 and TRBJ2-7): DVKVTQSSRYLVKRTGEKVFLECVQDMDHENMFWYRQDPGLGLRLIYFSYDVKMKEKGDIPEGYSVSREKKERFSLILESASTNQTSMYLCASSLWGSPDSYEQYFGPGTRLTVT.

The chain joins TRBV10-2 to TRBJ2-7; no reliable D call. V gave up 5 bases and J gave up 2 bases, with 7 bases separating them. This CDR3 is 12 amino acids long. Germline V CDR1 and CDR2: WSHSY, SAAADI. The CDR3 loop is CASSSNPYEQYF. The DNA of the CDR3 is TGCGCCAGCAGTTCAAATCCCTACGAGCAGTACTTC.

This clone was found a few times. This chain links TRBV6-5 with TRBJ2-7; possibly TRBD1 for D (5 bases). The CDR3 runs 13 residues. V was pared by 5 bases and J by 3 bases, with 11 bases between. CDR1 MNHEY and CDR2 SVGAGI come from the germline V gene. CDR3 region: CASSRGRVYEQYF. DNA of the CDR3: TGTGCCAGCAGTAGGGGCCGAGTCTACGAGCAGTACTTC.

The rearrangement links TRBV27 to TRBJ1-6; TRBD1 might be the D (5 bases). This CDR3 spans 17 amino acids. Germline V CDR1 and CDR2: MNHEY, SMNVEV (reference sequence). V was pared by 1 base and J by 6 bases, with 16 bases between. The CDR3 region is CASSLWSALGANSPLHF. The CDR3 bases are TGTGCCAGCAGTTTATGGTCGGCGCTTGGGGCTAATTCACCCCTCCACTTT.

CDR3 sequence reads: CASSPPGQVGSGEKLFF. The DNA of the CDR3 is TGTGCCAGCTCACCACCGGGACAGGTGGGGTCGGGTGAAAAACTGTTTTTT. The chain couples TRBV18 to TRBJ1-4; 8 positions match TRBD1. V shed 0 bases, J shed 7 bases, and the junction held 10 bases outside the gene matches. Germline V lookup: CDR1 KGHSH, CDR2 LQKENI. The CDR3 length is 17 residues.

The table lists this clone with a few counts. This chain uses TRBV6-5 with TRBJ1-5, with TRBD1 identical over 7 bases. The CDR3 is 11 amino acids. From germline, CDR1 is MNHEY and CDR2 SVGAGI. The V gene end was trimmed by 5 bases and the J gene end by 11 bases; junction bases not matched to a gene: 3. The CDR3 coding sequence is TGTGCCAGCAGTACGACAGGGTCCCAGCATTTT. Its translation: CASSTTGSQHF.

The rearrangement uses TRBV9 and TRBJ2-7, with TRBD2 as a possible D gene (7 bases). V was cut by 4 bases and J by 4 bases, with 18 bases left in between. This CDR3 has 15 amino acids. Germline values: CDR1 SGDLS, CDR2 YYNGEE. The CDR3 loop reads CASSPGGDTYYEQYF. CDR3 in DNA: TGTGCCAGCAGCCCTGGGGGGGACACGTATTACGAGCAGTACTTC. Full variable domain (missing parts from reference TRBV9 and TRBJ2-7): DSGVTQTPKHLITATGQRVTLRCSPRSGDLSVYWYQQSLDQGLQFLIQYYNGEERAKGNILERFSAQQFPDLHSELNLSSLELGDSALYFCASSPGGDTYYEQYFGPGTRLTVT.

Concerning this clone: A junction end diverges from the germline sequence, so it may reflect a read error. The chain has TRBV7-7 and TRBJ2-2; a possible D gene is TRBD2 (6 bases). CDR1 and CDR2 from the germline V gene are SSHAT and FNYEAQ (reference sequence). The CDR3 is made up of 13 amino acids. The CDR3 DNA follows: TGTGCTAGCAGCTTAGGAGGGCGCGGGGAGCTGTTTTTT. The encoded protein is CASSLGGRGELFF.

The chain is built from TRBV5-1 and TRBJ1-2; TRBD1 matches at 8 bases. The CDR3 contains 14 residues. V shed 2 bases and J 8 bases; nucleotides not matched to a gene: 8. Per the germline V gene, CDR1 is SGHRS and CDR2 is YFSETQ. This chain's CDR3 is CASSLGQGLEGYTF. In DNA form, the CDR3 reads TGCGCCAGCAGCTTAGGACAGGGCTTAGAGGGCTACACCTTC.

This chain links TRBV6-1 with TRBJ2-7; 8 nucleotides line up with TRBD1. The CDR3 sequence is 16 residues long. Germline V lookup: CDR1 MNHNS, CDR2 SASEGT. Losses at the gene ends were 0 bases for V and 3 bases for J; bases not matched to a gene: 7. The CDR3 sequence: CASSEARQGMNYEQYF. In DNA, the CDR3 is TGTGCCAGCAGTGAAGCGAGACAGGGGATGAACTACGAGCAGTACTTC.